What follows describes a single T cell receptor beta chain. The antigen remains unidentified. The junction and the germline gene differ at one end; a read error may be behind it. This sample's RNA came from whole unsorted tissue. This specimen comes from a study of tumor and adjacent non-tumor tissue in lung cancer. The study, taken as a whole, reports: Normal lung showed higher cumulative top 100 clone frequency than tumor. Tumor tissue had significantly higher TCR diversity than normal lung.

CDR3 size: 9 residues. CDR1 is SEHNR, CDR2 FQNEAQ, per germline (reference sequence). The library came from three nested PCR rounds adapted from ARM-PCR protocols. TCRdb ran MiXCR on the multiplex PCR reads and lists one entry per CDR3 protein. Seen here are roughly 120,000 distinct CDR3 sequences, over 70% observed once, and the top ten hold 22%. Material: lung tumor tissue. The chain joins TRBV7-9 to TRBJ2-1; unclear D gene. The source of this sequence is a man between 65 and 85 years old with non-small cell lung cancer. The DNA for the CDR3 is TGTACCATCTACAATGAGCAGTCCTTC. Protein product: CTIYNEQSF.